This TCR beta chain was identified during a study of blood T cell repertoires in COVID-19. Background on the study: Sites across the United States, Italy and Spain contributed samples from acute and convalescent COVID-19.

V trimming: 6 bases; J trimming: 6 bases; junction bases outside the gene matches: 8. CDR3 length equals 14 residues. CDR1 and CDR2 (germline): SGHRS, YFSETQ. In the authors' methods: Estimated nucleated cell counts came from reference gene primer amplification. Assay used: immunoSEQ multiplex PCR; TCRdb lists only in-frame clones, some missing. The V and J calls and clone size are taken from that table; D and trimming were inferred from the DNA. The sample carries hundreds of thousands of clones, more than 70% recorded once. The chain has TRBV5-1 and TRBJ2-2, with TRBD2 matching 7 bases. The specimen was peripheral blood. This sequence was found in a middle-aged woman who had recovered from COVID-19. This CDR3 is CASTPGGGSGELFF. The CDR3 DNA reads TGCGCCAGCACCCCGGGCGGGGGTTCCGGGGAGCTGTTTTTT.